The 2 T cell receptor beta chains below all came from one sample that was sequenced in a study of shared clonotypes between healthy human individuals. TCRdb's copy holds only in-frame clones and misses some; the assay was immunoSEQ multiplex PCR. The data hold 2.3 million or so clones, with just over 90% observed a single time. The sample taken for sequencing was naive CD4+ T cells from PBMCs. As to subset: CD45RA+ positively selected. These receptors were obtained from a man aged 18 to 29 in good health. Some clones in this sample may be carry-over from other donors' samples.

V usage is TRBV27 and J usage is TRBJ2-5; possible D gene TRBD1, 6 bases. This CDR3 contains 13 residues. The V end lost 5 bases, the J end lost 5 bases, and 12 bases lay between the germline ends. Germline values: CDR1 MNHEY, CDR2 SMNVEV (reference sequence). DNA for the CDR3: TGTGCCAGCAGTCAGAGGGGGTCGGAGACCCAGTACTTC. It codes for CASSQRGSETQYF.

A note on this clone: The identical CDR3 is also encoded by other nucleotide sequences in the sample. The chain has TRBV7-2 and TRBJ1-2; D unclear. V was cut by 4 bases and J by 8 bases, with 11 bases left in between. Germline V CDR1 and CDR2: SGHTA, FQGNSA. The CDR3 is 12 residues long. The CDR3 sequence: CASSSSGVGYTF. DNA of the CDR3: TGTGCCAGCAGCTCCTCCGGGGTAGGCTACACCTTC.